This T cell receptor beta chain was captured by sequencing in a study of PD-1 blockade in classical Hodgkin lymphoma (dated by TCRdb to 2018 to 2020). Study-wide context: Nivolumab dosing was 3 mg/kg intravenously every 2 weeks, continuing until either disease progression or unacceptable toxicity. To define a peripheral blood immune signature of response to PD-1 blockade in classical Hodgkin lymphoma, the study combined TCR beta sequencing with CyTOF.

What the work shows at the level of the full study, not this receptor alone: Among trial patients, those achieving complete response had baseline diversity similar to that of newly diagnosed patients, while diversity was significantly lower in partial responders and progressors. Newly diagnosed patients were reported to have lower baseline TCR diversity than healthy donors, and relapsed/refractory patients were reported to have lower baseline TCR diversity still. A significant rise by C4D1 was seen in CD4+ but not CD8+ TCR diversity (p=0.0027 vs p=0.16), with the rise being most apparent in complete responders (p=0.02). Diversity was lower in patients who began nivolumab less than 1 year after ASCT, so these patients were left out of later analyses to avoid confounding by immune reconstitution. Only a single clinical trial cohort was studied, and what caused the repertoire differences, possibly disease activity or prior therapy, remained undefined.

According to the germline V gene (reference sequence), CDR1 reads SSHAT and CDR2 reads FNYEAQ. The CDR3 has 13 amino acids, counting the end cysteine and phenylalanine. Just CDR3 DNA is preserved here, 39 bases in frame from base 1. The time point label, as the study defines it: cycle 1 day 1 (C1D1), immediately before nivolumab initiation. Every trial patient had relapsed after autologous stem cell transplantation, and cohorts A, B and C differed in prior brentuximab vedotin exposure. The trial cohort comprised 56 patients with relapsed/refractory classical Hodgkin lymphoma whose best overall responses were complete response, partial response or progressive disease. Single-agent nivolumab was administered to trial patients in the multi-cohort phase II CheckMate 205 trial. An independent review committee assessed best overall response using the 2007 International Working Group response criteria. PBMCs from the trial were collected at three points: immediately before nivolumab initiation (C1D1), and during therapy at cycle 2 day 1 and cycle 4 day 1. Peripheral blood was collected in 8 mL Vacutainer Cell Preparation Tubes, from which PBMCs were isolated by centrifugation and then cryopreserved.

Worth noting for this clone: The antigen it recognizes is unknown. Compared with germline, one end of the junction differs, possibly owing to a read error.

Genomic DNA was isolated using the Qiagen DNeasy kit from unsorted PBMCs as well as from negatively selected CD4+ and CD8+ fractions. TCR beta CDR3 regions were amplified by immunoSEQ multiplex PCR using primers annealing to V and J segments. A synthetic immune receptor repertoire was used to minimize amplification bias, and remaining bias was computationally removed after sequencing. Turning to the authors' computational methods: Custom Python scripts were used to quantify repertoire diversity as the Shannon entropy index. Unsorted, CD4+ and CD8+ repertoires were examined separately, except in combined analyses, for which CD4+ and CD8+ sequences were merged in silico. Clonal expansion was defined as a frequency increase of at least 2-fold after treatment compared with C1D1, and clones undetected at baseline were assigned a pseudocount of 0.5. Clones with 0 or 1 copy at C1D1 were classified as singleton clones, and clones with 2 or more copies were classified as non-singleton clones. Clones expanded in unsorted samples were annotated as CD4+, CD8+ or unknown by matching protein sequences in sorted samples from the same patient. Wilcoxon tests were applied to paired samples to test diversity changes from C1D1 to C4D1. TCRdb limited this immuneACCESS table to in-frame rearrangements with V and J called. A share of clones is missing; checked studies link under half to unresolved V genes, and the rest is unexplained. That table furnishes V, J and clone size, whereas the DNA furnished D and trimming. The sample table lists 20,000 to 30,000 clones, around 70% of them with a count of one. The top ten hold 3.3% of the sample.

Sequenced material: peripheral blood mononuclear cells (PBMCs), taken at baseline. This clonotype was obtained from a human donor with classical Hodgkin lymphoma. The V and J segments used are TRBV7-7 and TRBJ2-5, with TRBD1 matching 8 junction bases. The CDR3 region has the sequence CASRGTGQETQYF. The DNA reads TGTGCTAGCAGGGGGACAGGTCAAGAGACCCAGTACTTC.